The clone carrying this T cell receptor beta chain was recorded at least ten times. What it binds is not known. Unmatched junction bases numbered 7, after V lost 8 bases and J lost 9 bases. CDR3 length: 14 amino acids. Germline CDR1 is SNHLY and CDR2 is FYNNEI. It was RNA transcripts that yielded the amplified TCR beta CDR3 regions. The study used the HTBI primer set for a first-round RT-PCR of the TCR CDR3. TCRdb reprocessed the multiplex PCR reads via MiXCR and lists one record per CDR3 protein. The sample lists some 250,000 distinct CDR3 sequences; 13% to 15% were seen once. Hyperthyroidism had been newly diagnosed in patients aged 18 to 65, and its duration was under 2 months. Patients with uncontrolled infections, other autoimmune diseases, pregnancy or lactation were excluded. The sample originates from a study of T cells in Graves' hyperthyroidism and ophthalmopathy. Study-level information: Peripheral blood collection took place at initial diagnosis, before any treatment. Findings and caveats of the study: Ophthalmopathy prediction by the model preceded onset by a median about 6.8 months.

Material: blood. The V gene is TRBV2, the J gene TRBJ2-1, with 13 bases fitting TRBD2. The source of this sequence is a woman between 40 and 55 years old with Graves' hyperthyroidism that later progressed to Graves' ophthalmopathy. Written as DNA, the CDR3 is TGTGCCAGCGACGGGACTAGCGGGAAGATTGAGCAGTTCTTC. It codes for CASDGTSGKIEQFF.